Listed below are T cell receptor beta chains from one sample, sequenced in a study of T cell responses to AZD1222 COVID-19 vaccine. Sequencing used immunoSEQ multiplex PCR; TCRdb keeps in-frame clones, though not all of them. The sample lists fewer than 180,000 clones, 90% seen once, with approximately 3% in the top ten. This specimen was peripheral blood, taken 28 days after the second AZD1222 dose. The receptors were sampled from an adult who received the AZD1222 COVID-19 vaccine. Both conserved end residues are part of each CDR3. Fields, in order: clone size, D gene, CDR3 length, V gene, J gene, CDR3 DNA, CDR3 protein. The D gene is left open where the match is weak. The size of a clone is reported for some rows only, either as once, few or many, or as a class for expanded clones.

>-|-|13|TRBV12-3/TRBV12-4|TRBJ1-2
TGTGCCAGCAGTTTAAGCCTTAACTATGGCTACACCTTC
CASSLSLNYGYTF
>-|-|15|TRBV12-5|TRBJ1-1
TGTGCTAGTGGTTTGGTAATAGGGTCAAACACTGAAGCTTTCTTT
CASGLVIGSNTEAFF
>-|-|16|TRBV29-1|TRBJ1-3
TGCAGCGTTGAAGAGGGCAGGGGAAAATCTGGAAACACCATATATTTT
CSVEEGRGKSGNTIYF
>few|-|14|TRBV7-9|TRBJ1-2
TGTGCCAGCAGCTTAGAAAGCAGGGGCCCGGGCTACACCTTC
CASSLESRGPGYTF
>-|TRBD2|14|TRBV30|TRBJ2-1
TGTGCCTGGATTACCGGGACTAGCATCAATGAGCAGTTCTTC
CAWITGTSINEQFF
>-|-|11|TRBV29-1|TRBJ1-2
TGCAGCGTTGCAACTAACTATGGCTACACCTTC
CSVATNYGYTF
>-|TRBD2|15|TRBV5-1|TRBJ2-1
TGCGCCAGCAGGAAGGGACTAGCGGATTACAATGAGCAGTTCTTC
CASRKGLADYNEQFF
>-|TRBD2|16|TRBV5-1|TRBJ2-5
TGCGCCAGCAGCCAGATCTCGGGACTAGGGGAAGAGACCCAGTACTTC
CASSQISGLGEETQYF
>-|TRBD1|16|TRBV11-2|TRBJ2-7
TGTGCCAGCAGCCCGTCCGCTGGGACAGGTGGCGACGAGCAGTACTTC
CASSPSAGTGGDEQYF
>-|-|16|TRBV3-1/TRBV3-2|TRBJ2-1
TGTGCCAGCAGCATTGGGACGGGAGCGGTCTACAATGAGCAGTTCTTC
CASSIGTGAVYNEQFF
>-|-|12|TRBV11-2|TRBJ2-7
TGTGCCAGCAGTCAAGGGCACAACGAGCAGTACTTC
CASSQGHNEQYF
>-|-|16|TRBV3-1/TRBV3-2|TRBJ1-1
TGTGCCAGCAGCCAAGACGGGACGTTCATGAACACTGAAGCTTTCTTT
CASSQDGTFMNTEAFF
>-|TRBD2|15|TRBV2|TRBJ2-3
TGTGCCAGCAGTGACCCAGCGGGAGTCTCGGATACGCAGTATTTT
CASSDPAGVSDTQYF
>-|-|13|TRBV6-5|TRBJ2-2
TGTGCCAGCAGGCCCTGGGACACCGGGGAGCTGTTTTTT
CASRPWDTGELFF
>few|TRBD1|14|TRBV10-1|TRBJ2-7
TGCGCCAGCAGTGGGGGGACAGGGGTGTACGAGCAGTACTTC
CASSGGTGVYEQYF
>-|-|11|TRBV15|TRBJ2-5
TGTGCCACCAGCAGACTTCCGGGACGTTACTTC
CATSRLPGRYF
>once|TRBD2|16|TRBV20-1|TRBJ2-7
TGCAGTGCTAGTGCTAGCGGGAGCGCGCTGGTCTACGAGCAGTACTTC
CSASASGSALVYEQYF
>-|-|18|TRBV7-5|TRBJ1-4
TGTGTCAGAAGCATAAGGGACAGGGGGATGGCAACTAATGAAAAACTGTTTTTT
CVRSIRDRGMATNEKLFF
>once|TRBD1|15|TRBV5-6|TRBJ2-1
TGTGCCAGCAGAACGGGACAGGTTAGTAAGTATGAGCAGTTCTTC
CASRTGQVSKYEQFF
>-|-|16|TRBV7-9|TRBJ2-5
TGTGCCAGCAGCCTAAACCCCGCGGGGCACCAAGAGACCCAGTACTTC
CASSLNPAGHQETQYF
>-|TRBD2|15|TRBV9|TRBJ2-7
TGTGCCAGCAGCGCCGATAGCGGGAGCGGAGGCGAGCAGTACTTC
CASSADSGSGGEQYF
>few|-|14|TRBV6-6|TRBJ2-3
TGTGCCAGCACCCAAGCGTTTAGCACAGATACGCAGTATTTT
CASTQAFSTDTQYF
>-|-|11|TRBV12-3/TRBV12-4|TRBJ2-7
TGTGCCAGCAGCCCCTCGGTGGAGCAGTACTTC
CASSPSVEQYF
>-|-|19|TRBV9|TRBJ2-5
TGTGCCAGCAGCGTAGGCCAAGGAGGTGCGAGCCAAGAAGAAGAGACCCAGTACTTC
CASSVGQGGASQEEETQYF
>few|-|15|TRBV4-1|TRBJ1-1
TGCGCCAGCAGCCCCCCGAGGCAGATGAACACTGAAGCTTTCTTT
CASSPPRQMNTEAFF
>few|-|15|TRBV5-1|TRBJ2-2
-
CASSWTGRRAGELFF
>-|-|15|TRBV10-1|TRBJ1-1
TGCGCCAGCAGTGAGGGTCAGCGCATGAACACTGAAGCTTTCTTT
CASSEGQRMNTEAFF
>-|-|15|TRBV27|TRBJ1-5
TGTGCCAGCAGTGGAGGACTTTATAGCAATCAGCCCCAGCATTTT
CASSGGLYSNQPQHF
>-|-|15|TRBV6-1|TRBJ1-4
TGTGCCAGCAGTGAAGCCGGCAGGGGCAGTGAAAAACTGTTTTTT
CASSEAGRGSEKLFF
>-|-|13|TRBV5-1|TRBJ2-3
TGCGCTACCAGGACGGACTCCAGAGATACGCAGTATTTT
CATRTDSRDTQYF
>-|-|14|TRBV5-1|TRBJ2-7
TGCGCCAGCAGCTTGGTGGGGGGATCCTACGAGCAGTACTTC
CASSLVGGSYEQYF
>-|-|16|TRBV7-9|TRBJ1-1
TGTGCCAGCAGCCAATCTCAGTCCGGGGGAGACACTGAAGCTTTCTTT
CASSQSQSGGDTEAFF
>-|-|14|TRBV5-1|TRBJ2-3
TGCGCCAGCAGCGACAGGTTTAGCACAGATACGCAGTATTTT
CASSDRFSTDTQYF
>-|TRBD1|13|TRBV3-1/TRBV3-2|TRBJ2-2
TGTGCCAGCAGCCTCAGGGGGACCGGGGAGCTGTTTTTT
CASSLRGTGELFF
>-|-|14|TRBV7-8|TRBJ2-3
TGTGCCAGCAGCTTAGCCCTCGCGACGGATACGCAGTATTTT
CASSLALATDTQYF
>-|-|12|TRBV24-1|TRBJ2-2
TGTGCCACCAATCGGGAGTTCGGGGAGCTGTTTTTT
CATNREFGELFF
>-|-|15|TRBV7-9|TRBJ2-7
TGTGCCAGCAGCTTATCAGGGCACGACCCCTACGAGCAGTACTTC
CASSLSGHDPYEQYF